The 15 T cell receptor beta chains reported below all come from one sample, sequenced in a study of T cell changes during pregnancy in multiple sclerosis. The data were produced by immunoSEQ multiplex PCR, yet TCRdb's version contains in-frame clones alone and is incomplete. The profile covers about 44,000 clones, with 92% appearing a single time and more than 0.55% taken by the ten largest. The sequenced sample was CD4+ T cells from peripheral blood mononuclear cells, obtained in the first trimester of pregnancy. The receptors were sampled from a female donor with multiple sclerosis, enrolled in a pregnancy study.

CDR3: CASSSGLAATYEQYF. The CDR3 DNA sequence: TGCGCCAGCAGCAGTGGACTAGCGGCAACCTACGAGCAGTACTTC. V is TRBV5-1 and J is TRBJ2-7; 10 positions agree with TRBD2. V gave up 4 bases and J gave up 2 bases; unmatched junction bases: 6. CDR1 is SGHRS, CDR2 YFSETQ, per germline. This CDR3 contains 15 residues.

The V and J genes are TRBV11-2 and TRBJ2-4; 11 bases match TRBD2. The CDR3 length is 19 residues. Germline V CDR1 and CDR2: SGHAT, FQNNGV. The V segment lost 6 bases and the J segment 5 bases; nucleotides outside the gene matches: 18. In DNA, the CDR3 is TGTGCCAGCAGTCATGGACTAGCGGGCGGGAGCTTAGTGGAAAACATTCAGTACTTC. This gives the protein CASSHGLAGGSLVENIQYF.

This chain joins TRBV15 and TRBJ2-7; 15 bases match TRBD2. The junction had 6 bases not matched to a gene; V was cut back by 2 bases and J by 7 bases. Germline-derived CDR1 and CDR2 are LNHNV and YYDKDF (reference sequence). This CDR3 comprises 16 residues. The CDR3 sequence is CATSRWGLAGGGEQYF. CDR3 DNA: TGTGCCACCAGCAGATGGGGACTAGCGGGAGGCGGGGAGCAGTACTTC.

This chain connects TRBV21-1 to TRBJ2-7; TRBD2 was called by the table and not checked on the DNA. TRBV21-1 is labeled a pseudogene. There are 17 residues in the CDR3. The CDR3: CASSKVNSGSHHYEQYF. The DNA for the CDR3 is TGTGCCAGCAGCAAAGTGAATAGCGGGAGCCACCACTACGAGCAGTACTTC.

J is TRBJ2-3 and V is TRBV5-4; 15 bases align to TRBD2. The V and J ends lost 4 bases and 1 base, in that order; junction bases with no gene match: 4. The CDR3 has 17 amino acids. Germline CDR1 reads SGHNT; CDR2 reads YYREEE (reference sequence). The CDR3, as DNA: TGTGCCAGCAGCCGGACTAGCGGGAGGGGCGGCACAGATACGCAGTATTTT. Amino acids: CASSRTSGRGGTDTQYF.

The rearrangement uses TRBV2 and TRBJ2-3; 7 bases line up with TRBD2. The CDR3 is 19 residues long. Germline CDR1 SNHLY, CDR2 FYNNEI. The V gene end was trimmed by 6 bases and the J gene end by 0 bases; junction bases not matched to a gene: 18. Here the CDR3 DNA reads TGTGCCAGCAGGACGGGACTACGCTCCTCCTTTGCTAGCACAGATACGCAGTATTTT. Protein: CASRTGLRSSFASTDTQYF.

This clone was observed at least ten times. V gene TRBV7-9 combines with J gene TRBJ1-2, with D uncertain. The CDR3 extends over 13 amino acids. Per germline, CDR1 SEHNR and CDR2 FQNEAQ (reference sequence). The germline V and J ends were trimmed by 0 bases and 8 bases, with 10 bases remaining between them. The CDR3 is CASSLAGADGYTF. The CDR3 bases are TGTGCCAGCAGCTTAGCAGGAGCAGACGGCTACACCTTC.

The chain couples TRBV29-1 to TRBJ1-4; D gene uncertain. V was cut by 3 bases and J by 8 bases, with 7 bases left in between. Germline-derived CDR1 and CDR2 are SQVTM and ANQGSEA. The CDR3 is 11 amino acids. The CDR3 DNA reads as TGCAGCGTTGACAGCGGCGAAAAACTGTTTTTT. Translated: CSVDSGEKLFF.

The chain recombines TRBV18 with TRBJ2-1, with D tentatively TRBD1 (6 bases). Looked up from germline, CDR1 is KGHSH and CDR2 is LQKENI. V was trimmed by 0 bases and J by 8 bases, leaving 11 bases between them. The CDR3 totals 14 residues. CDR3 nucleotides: TGTGCCAGCTCACCACCGCAGGGGTGGGATGAGCAGTTCTTC. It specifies CASSPPQGWDEQFF.

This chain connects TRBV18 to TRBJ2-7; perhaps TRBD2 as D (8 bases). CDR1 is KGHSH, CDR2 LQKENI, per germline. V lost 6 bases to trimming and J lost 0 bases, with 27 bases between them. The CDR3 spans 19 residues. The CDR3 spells CASSQTGVRLAGVSYEQYF. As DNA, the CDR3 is TGTGCCAGCTCCCAAACAGGGGTCCGGCTAGCGGGCGTCTCCTACGAGCAGTACTTC.

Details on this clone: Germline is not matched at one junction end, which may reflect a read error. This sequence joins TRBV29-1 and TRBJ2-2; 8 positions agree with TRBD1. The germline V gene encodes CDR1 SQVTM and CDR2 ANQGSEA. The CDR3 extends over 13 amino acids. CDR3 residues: CSVEGQGTGELFF. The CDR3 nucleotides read TGCAGCGTCGAAGGACAGGGTACCGGGGAGCTGTTTTTT.

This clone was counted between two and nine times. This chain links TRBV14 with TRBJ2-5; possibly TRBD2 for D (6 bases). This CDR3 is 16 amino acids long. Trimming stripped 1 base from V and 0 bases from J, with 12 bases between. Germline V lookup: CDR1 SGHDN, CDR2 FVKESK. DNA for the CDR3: TGTGCCAGCAGCCAAGGGACTACAATACACCAAGAGACCCAGTACTTC. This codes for CASSQGTTIHQETQYF.

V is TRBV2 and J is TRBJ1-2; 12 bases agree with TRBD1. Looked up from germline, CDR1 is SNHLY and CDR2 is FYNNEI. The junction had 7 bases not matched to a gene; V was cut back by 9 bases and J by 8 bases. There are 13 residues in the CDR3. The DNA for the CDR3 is TGTGCCAGGGCCGGGACAGGGGGCGAGGGCTACACCTTC. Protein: CARAGTGGEGYTF.

CDR3: CASAKTGGASYEQYF. As DNA, the CDR3 is TGTGCCAGCGCCAAAACGGGGGGGGCCTCTTACGAGCAGTACTTC. V usage is TRBV6-5 and J usage is TRBJ2-7; TRBD2 matches 8 bases. Trimming cost V 8 bases and J 4 bases; bases outside gene matches: 13. CDR1 and CDR2 (germline): MNHEY, SVGAGI. The CDR3 is 15 amino acids.

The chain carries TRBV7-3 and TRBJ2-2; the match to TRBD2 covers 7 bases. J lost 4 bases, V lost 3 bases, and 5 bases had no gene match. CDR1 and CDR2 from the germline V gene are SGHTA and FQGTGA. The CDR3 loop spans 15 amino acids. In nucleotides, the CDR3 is TGTGCCAGCAGCTTTCTAGGACTAGGCACCGGGGAGCTGTTTTTT. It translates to CASSFLGLGTGELFF.